This T cell receptor beta chain emerged from a study of human T cells and chemical hapten exposure. The study, taken as a whole, reports: It was expanded TCRs that formed significantly more large CDR3 similarity clusters than controls did.

Time point reported: patch test 2, 6 weeks after DPC sensitization. Sample treatment: therapeutic diphenylcyclopropenone sensitization with weekly scalp DPC. The starting material, unfractionated whole blood, was used for total RNA extraction. MiXCR was run by TCRdb on the RACE reads, yielding one entry per CDR3 protein. The sample carries about 400,000 distinct CDR3 sequences, around 6% recorded once. V shed 4 bases and J shed 5 bases, with 11 bases lying between them. The CDR3 contains 13 residues. Germline V CDR1 and CDR2: SNHLY, FYNNEI. This clonotype has ten or more counts. Its antigen remains unknown.

The sample in question was whole blood, obtained in connection with sensitization to the hapten diphenylcyclopropenone (DPC). This chain uses TRBV2 with TRBJ2-5; tentatively, D is TRBD1 (6 bases). This clonotype was sampled from a woman aged 18-29 years with alopecia areata. Some clones in this sample may be carry-over from other donors' samples. The CDR3 loop reads CASSAIDRETQYF. DNA of the CDR3: TGTGCCAGCAGTGCTATCGACAGGGAGACCCAGTACTTC.